The present entry profiles one T cell receptor beta chain with its context. V lost 6 bases and J lost 7; bases outside the gene matches: 5. Germline V gene sequence: CDR1 MNHEY, CDR2 SVGAGI. The CDR3 runs to 13 residues. These data belong to a study of blood T cell repertoires in COVID-19. Overall study: Sources were T cells, B-cell-depleted T cells, or PBMCs; the material itself was cDNA or gDNA.

Researchers sorted participants into cohorts using their self-reported clinical history. Profiling relied on immunoSEQ multiplex PCR, and the TCRdb table lists in-frame clones only, not all of them. This sample has some 350,000 clones; more than 85% occur once, and the top ten carry around 3%. The chain recombines TRBV6-5 with TRBJ1-2; 10 bases line up with TRBD1. This sequence was found in a woman in her twenties or thirties who had recovered from COVID-19. Material: PBMCs or T cells enriched from blood (not recorded which). Here the CDR3 DNA reads TGTGCCAGCAGGGGGACAGGGGATGGTGGCTACACCTTC. Amino acids: CASRGTGDGGYTF.